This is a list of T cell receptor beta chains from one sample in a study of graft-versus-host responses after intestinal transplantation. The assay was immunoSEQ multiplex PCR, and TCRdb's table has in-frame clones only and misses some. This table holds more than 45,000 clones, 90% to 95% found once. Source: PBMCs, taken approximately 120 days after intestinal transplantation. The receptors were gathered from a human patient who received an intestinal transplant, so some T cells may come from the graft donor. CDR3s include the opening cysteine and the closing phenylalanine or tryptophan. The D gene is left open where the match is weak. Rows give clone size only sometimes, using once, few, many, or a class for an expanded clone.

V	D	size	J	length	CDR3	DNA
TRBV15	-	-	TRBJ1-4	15	CATSRGGATNEKLFF	TGTGCCACCAGCAGGGGTGGAGCAACTAATGAAAAACTGTTTTTT
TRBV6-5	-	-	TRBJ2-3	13	CASSRGGGDTQYF	TGTGCCAGCTCTAGGGGGGGAGGGGATACGCAGTATTTT
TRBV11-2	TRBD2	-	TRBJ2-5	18	CASSLGTSGPTPMKTQYF	TGTGCCAGCAGCCTGGGGACTAGCGGGCCCACTCCTATGAAGACCCAGTACTTC
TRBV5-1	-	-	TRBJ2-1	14	CASSFTRGYNEQFF	TGCGCCAGCAGCTTTACTAGGGGCTACAATGAGCAGTTCTTC
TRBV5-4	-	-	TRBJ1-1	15	CASSLFGTPNTEAFF	TGTGCCAGCAGCTTGTTTGGGACCCCGAACACTGAAGCTTTCTTT
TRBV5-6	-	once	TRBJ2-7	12	CASSLVKGEQYF	TGTGCCAGCAGCTTGGTCAAGGGAGAGCAGTACTTC
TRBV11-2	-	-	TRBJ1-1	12	CASAAANTEAFF	TGTGCCAGCGCGGCGGCGAACACTGAAGCTTTCTTT
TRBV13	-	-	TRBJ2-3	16	CASSLGRARDTDTQYF	TGTGCCAGCAGCTTAGGCCGGGCGCGGGACACAGATACGCAGTATTTT
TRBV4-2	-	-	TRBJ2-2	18	CASSQPKQGRQNTGELFF	TGTGCCAGCAGCCAACCGAAGCAGGGACGACAGAACACCGGGGAGCTGTTTTTT
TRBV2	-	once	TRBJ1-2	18	CASSEGRVTPSDHIGYTF	TGTGCCAGCAGTGAGGGACGGGTGACCCCATCGGATCATATCGGCTACACCTTC
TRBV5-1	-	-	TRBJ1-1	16	CASSQNTRTGGGEAFF	TGCGCCAGCAGCCAAAACACACGAACAGGAGGAGGTGAAGCTTTCTTT
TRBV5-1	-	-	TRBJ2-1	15	CASSADWSSYNEQFF	TGCGCCAGCAGCGCCGATTGGAGCTCCTACAATGAGCAGTTCTTC
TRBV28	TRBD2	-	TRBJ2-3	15	CASSLSGRSTDTQYF	TGTGCCAGCAGCCTTAGCGGGAGGAGCACAGATACGCAGTATTTT
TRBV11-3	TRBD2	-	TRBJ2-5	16	CASSLDRGDDQETQYF	TGTGCCAGCAGCTTAGATCGGGGGGACGATCAAGAGACCCAGTACTTC
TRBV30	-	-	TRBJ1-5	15	CAWRPTGGRDQPQHF	TGTGCCTGGAGACCCACGGGGGGGAGGGATCAGCCCCAGCATTTT
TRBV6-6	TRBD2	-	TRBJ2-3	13	CASRLAGSDTQYF	TGTGCCAGCAGACTAGCGGGGTCAGATACGCAGTATTTT
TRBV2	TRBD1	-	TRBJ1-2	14	CASSQTGGGYGYTF	TGTGCCAGCAGTCAGACAGGGGGAGGGTATGGCTACACCTTC
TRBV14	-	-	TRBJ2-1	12	CASSQPLRAQFF	TGTGCCAGCAGCCAGCCCCTAAGGGCGCAGTTCTTC
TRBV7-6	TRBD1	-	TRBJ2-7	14	CASSLGTGDWEQYF	TGTGCCAGCAGCTTAGGGACAGGGGACTGGGAGCAGTACTTC
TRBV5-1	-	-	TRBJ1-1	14	CASSLDIMNTEAFF	TGCGCCAGCAGCTTGGACATCATGAACACTGAAGCTTTCTTT
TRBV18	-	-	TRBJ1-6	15	CASSQEGWYNSPLHF	TGTGCCAGCTCACAAGAAGGGTGGTACAATTCACCCCTCCACTTT
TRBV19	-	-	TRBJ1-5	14	CASSMLAGDQPQHF	TGTGCCAGTAGTATGCTCGCGGGGGATCAGCCCCAGCATTTT
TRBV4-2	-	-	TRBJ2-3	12	CASSHSGDTQYF	TGTGCCAGCAGCCATAGTGGGGATACGCAGTATTTT